This TCR beta chain emerged from a study of cytomegalovirus exposure and HLA in healthy donors. This PCR relied on a set of 60 Vbeta primers and 13 Jbeta primers. The protocol was immunoSEQ multiplex PCR, while the TCRdb copy is restricted to in-frame clones and leaves out a portion. Of over 85,000 clones in the sample, 73% were seen once. Trimming stripped 3 bases from V and 6 bases from J, with 11 bases between. Per the germline V gene, CDR1 is MNHEY and CDR2 is SMNVEV (reference sequence). This CDR3 region has 14 residues. Sample: PBMCs. The rearrangement links TRBV27 to TRBJ2-2; D is perhaps TRBD2 (6 bases). This sequence originates from a man between 35 and 55 years old in good health and CMV-seronegative. CDR3 amino acids: CASSFFGGSGELFF. CDR3 DNA sequence: TGTGCCAGCAGTTTTTTCGGGGGTTCCGGGGAGCTGTTTTTT.